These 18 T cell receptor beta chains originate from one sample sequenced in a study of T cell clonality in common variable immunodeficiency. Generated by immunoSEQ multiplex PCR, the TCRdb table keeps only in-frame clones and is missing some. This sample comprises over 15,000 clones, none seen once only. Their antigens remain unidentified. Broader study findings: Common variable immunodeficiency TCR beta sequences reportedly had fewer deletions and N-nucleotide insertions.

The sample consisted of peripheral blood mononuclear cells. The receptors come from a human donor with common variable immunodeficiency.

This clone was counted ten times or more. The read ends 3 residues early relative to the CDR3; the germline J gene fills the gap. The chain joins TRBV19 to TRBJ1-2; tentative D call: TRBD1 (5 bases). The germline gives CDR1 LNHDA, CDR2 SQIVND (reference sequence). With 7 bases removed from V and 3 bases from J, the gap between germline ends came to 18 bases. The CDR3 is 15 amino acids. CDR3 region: CASTNAFRGDYGYTF. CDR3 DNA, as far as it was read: TGTGCCAGTACCAACGCTTTTCGAGGGGACTATGGC. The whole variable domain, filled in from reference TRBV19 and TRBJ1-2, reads DGGITQSPKYLFRKEGQNVTLSCEQNLNHDAMYWYRQDPGQGLRLIYYSQIVNDFQKGDIAEGYSVSREKKESFPLTVTSAQKNPTAFYLCASTNAFRGDYGYTFGSGTRLTVV.

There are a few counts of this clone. The CDR3 loop is CASSQRQGAEQYF. CDR3 bases read: TGTGCCAGCAGTCAACGACAGGGGGCCGAG. This rearrangement joins TRBV6-2 or TRBV6-3 to TRBJ2-7; the match to TRBD1 covers 10 bases. The CDR3 is cut off 3 residues early in the read; its end comes from the germline J gene. The CDR3 length is 13 residues. Germline CDR1 MNHEY, CDR2 SVGEGT. Germline trimming cut 5 bases from V and 6 bases from J; bases unmatched to any gene: 4.

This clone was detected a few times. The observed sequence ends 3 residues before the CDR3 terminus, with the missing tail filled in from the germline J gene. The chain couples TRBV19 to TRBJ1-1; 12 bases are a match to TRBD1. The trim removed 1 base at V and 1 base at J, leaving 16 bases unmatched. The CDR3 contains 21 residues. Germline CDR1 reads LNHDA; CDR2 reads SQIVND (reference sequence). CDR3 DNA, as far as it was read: TGTGCCAGTAGTATAGTTATAACAGTATGGGACAGGGGGCAAGGGAACACTGAA. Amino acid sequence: CASSIVITVWDRGQGNTE. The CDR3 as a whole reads CASSIVITVWDRGQGNTEAFF.

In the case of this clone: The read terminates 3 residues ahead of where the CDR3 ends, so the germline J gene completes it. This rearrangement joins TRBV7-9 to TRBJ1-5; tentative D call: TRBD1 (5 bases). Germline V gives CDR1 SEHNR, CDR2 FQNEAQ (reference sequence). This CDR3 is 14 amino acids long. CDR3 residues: CASSLVSGALPQHF. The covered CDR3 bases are TGTGCCAGCAGCTTAGTTAGCGGGGCGCTACCC.

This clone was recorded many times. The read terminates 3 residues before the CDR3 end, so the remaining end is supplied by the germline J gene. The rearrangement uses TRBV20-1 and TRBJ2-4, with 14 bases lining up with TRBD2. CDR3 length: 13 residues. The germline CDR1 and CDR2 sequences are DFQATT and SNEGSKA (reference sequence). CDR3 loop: CSATGLAGGDQYF. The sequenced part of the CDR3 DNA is TGCAGTGCTACTGGACTAGCGGGGGGCGAT.

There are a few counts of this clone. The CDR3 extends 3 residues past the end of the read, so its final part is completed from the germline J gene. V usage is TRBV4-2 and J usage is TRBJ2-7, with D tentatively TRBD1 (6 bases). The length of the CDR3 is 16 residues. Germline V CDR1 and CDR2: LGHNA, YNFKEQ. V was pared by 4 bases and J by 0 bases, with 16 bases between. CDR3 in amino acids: CASSPQTGSSSYEQYF. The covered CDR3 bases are TGTGCCAGCAGCCCCCAGACAGGTTCCAGCTCCTACGAG.

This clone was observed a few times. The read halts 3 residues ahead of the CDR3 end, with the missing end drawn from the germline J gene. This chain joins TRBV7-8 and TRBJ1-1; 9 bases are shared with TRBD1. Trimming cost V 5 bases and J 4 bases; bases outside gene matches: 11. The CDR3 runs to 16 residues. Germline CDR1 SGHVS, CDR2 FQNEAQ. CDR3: CASSDRTGAGFTEAFF. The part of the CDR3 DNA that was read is TGTGCCAGCAGCGACAGGACAGGGGCTGGGTTCACTGAA.

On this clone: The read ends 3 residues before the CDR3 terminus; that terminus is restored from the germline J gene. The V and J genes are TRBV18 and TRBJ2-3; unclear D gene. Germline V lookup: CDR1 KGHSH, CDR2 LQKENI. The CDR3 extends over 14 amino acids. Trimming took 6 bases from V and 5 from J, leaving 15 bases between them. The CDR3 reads CASSPGIGGDTQYF. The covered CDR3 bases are TGTGCCAGCTCCCCCGGCATTGGCGGAGATACG.

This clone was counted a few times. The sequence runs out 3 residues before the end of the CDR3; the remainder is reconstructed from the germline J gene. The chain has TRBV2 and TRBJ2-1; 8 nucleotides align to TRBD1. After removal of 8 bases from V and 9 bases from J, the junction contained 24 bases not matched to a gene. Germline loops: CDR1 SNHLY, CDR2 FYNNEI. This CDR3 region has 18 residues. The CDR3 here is CASRPFLTDSNRGVEQFF. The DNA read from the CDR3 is TGTGCCAGCCGCCCTTTTTTGACCGACAGTAACAGGGGGGTTGAG.

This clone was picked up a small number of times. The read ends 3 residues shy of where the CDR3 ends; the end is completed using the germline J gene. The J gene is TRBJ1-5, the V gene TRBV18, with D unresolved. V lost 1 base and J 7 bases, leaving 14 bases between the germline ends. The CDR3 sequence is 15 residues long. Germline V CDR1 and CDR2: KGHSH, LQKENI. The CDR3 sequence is CASSPQSAASQPQHF. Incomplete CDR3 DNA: TGTGCCAGCTCACCACAAAGTGCGGCCAGCCAGCCC.

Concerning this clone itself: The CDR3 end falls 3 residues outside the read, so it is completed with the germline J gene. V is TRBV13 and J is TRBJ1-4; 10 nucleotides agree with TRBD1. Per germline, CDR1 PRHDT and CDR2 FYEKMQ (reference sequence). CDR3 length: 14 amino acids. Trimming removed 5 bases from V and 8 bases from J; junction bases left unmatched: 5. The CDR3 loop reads CASSLRTGGEKLFF. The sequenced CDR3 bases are TGTGCCAGCAGCCTCCGGACAGGGGGAGAAAAA.

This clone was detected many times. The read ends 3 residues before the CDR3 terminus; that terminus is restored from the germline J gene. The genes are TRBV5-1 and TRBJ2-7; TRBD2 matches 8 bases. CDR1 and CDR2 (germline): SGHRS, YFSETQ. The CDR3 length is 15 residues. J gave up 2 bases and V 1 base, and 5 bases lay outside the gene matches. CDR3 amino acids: CASSLSGGMTYEQYF. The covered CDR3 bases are TGCGCCAGCAGCTTGTCGGGGGGGATGACCTACGAG.

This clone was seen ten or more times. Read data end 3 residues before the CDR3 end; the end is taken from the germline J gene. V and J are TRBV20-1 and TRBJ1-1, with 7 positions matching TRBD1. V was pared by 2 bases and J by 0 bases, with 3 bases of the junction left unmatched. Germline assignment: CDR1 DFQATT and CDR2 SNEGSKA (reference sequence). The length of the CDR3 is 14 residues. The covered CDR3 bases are TGCAGTGCTAGAACAGGGGATTTGAACACTGAA. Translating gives CSARTGDLNTE. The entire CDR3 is CSARTGDLNTEAFF.

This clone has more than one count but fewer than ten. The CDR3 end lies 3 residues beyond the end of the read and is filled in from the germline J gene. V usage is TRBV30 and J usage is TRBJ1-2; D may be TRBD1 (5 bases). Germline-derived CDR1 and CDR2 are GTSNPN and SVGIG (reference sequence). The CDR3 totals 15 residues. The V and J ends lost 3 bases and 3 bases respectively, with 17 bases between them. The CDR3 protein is CAWRRWGGDDYGYTF. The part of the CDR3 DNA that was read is TGTGCCTGGAGGAGGTGGGGGGGGGATGACTATGGC.

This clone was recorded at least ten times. Incomplete CDR3 DNA: TGTGCCATCGACAGGGGAGGTCATCAGCCC. Translated, it gives CAIDRGGHQP. The CDR3 in its entirety is CAIDRGGHQPQHF. V is TRBV19 and J is TRBJ1-5, with 8 bases identical to TRBD1. The observed sequence ends 3 residues before the CDR3 terminus, with the missing tail filled in from the germline J gene. Germline V gene lookup returns CDR1 LNHDA and CDR2 SQIVND (reference sequence). J gave up 5 bases and V 10 bases, and 7 bases lay outside the gene matches. The CDR3 is 13 amino acids.

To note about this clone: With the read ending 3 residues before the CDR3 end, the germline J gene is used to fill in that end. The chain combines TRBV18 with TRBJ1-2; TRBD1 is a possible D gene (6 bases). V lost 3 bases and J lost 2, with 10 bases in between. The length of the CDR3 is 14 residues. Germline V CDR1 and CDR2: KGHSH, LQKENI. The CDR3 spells CASSPSGHNYGYTF. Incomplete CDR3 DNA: TGTGCCAGCTCACCTTCGGGACACAACTATGGC.

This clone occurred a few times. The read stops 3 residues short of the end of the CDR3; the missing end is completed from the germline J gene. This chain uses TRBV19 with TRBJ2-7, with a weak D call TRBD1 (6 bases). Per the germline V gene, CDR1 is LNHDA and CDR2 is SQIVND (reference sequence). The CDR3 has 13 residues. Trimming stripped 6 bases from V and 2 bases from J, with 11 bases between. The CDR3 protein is CASSYRDTYEQYF. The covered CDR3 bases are TGTGCCAGTAGCTACAGGGACACCTACGAG.

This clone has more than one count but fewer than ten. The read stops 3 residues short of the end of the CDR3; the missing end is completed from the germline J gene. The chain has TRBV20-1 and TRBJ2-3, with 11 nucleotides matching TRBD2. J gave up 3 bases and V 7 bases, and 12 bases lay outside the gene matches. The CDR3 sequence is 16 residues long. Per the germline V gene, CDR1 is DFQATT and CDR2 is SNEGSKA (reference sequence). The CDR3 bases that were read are TGCAGTGTCAGAGGGGGGACTAGCGGAATAACAGATACG. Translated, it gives CSVRGGTSGITDT. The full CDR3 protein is CSVRGGTSGITDTQYF.